This T cell receptor beta chain was recorded in a study of shared clonotypes between healthy human individuals. Study background: CD4 naive and CD4 memory each took three plates per donor, while CD8 naive took two and CD8 memory one.

At deep level, the assay was performed. TCRdb's copy holds only in-frame clones and misses some; the assay was immunoSEQ multiplex PCR. Of a few million clones in the sample, approximately 93% were seen once. V lost 5 bases and J 1 base, leaving 12 bases between the germline ends. The germline gives CDR1 MNHNS, CDR2 SASEGT. This CDR3 has 15 amino acids. V is TRBV6-1 and J is TRBJ2-1; D ambiguous. Sequencing was carried out using naive CD4+ T cells from PBMCs. Documented subset: CD45RA+ positively selected. The clonotype originates from a man between 18 and 29 years old in good health. Some clones in this sample may be carry-over from other donors' samples. The CDR3 loop reads CASSRQRTSYNEQFF. CDR3 bases: TGTGCCAGCAGTCGTCAGAGGACGTCCTACAATGAGCAGTTCTTC.